A selection of T cell receptor beta chains follows, all from one sample in a study of a mutant IDH1 vaccine in newly diagnosed glioma. Using immunoSEQ multiplex PCR, the repertoire was profiled, and TCRdb retains in-frame clones only, with some absent. The table includes around 54,000 clones, roughly 80% detected once. The input for sequencing was PBMCs, taken from a glioma patient treated with radiotherapy, temozolomide or both. The origin of the receptors is a man between 18 and 29 years old with glioma. Each CDR3 is given with its conserved first and last residue. The order of the fields is V gene, D gene, J gene, clone size, CDR3 protein, CDR3 DNA. D genes are given only for firm matches. Expanded clones get a size class; other rows say once, few or many, or leave the size out.

TRBV7-6	.	TRBJ1-1	.	CASSFLGGPTKGAFF	TGTGCCAGCAGCTTTTTGGGGGGACCTACCAAGGGAGCTTTCTTT
TRBV9	.	TRBJ2-5	.	CASSVEGGKETQYF	TGTGCCAGCAGCGTAGAAGGGGGGAAAGAGACCCAGTACTTC
TRBV5-6	.	TRBJ2-7	.	CASSLSINYEQYF	TGTGCCAGCAGCTTATCTATTAACTACGAGCAGTACTTC
TRBV5-6	.	TRBJ2-7	few	CASSSGGNPYEQYF	TGTGCCAGCAGCTCGGGGGGCAATCCCTACGAGCAGTACTTC
TRBV5-4	.	TRBJ1-2	.	CASSRPGAEYYGYTF	TGTGCCAGCAGCCGACCGGGAGCCGAATACTATGGCTACACCTTC
TRBV18	.	TRBJ2-2	once	CASSAGIAGELFF	TGTGCCAGCTCAGCAGGGATTGCCGGGGAGCTGTTTTTT
TRBV6-1	.	TRBJ1-3	.	CASSSSNSGNTIYF	TGTGCCAGCAGCAGCAGCAACTCTGGAAACACCATATATTTT
TRBV6-5	.	TRBJ1-1	.	CASSYSRTEAFF	TGTGCCAGCAGTTACTCGAGGACTGAAGCTTTCTTT
TRBV7-9	.	TRBJ2-2	.	CASSFQGELFF	TGTGCCAGCAGCTTCCAAGGGGAGCTGTTTTTT
TRBV5-6	.	TRBJ2-5	few	CASSSGTQQETQYF	TGTGCCAGCAGCTCTGGGACTCAACAAGAGACCCAGTACTTC
TRBV6-5	.	TRBJ1-2	.	CASSYSSLDTYKGYTF	TGTGCCAGCAGTTACTCAAGCCTGGATACTTATAAGGGCTACACCTTC
TRBV30	.	TRBJ1-1	few	CAWRSKVNTEAFF	TGTGCCTGGAGGTCCAAGGTGAACACTGAAGCTTTCTTT
TRBV29-1	TRBD2	TRBJ2-1	few	CSVGGTRVVNEQFF	TGCAGCGTGGGGGGGACTAGAGTTGTCAATGAGCAGTTCTTC
TRBV25-1	.	TRBJ2-5	.	CATTMWRTDQETQYF	TGTGCCACCACTATGTGGAGGACAGATCAAGAGACCCAGTACTTC
TRBV18	TRBD2	TRBJ2-7	.	CASSPGGGSDEQYF	TGTGCCAGCTCACCAGGGGGGGGATCGGACGAGCAGTACTTC